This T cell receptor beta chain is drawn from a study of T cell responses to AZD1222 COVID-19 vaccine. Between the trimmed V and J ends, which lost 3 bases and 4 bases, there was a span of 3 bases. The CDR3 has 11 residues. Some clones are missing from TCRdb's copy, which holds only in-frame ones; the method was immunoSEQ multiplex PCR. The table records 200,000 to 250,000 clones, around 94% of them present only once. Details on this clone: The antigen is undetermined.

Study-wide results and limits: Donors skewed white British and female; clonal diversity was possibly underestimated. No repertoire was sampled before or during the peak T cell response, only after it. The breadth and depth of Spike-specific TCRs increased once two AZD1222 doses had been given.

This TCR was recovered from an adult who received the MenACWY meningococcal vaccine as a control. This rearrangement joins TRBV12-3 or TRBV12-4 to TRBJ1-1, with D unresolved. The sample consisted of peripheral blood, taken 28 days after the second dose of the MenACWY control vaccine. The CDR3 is CASSFSTEAFF. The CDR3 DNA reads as TGTGCCAGCAGTTTTAGCACTGAAGCTTTCTTT.